This TCR beta chain is drawn from a study of OX40 agonist ivuxolimab in advanced cancers. As for the study more broadly: Ivuxolimab was an agonistic, fully human IgG2 monoclonal antibody directed against OX40 (CD134), a costimulatory receptor. The paper describes the monotherapy dose-escalation part (N ≈ 52 patients) of the phase I trial of ivuxolimab. Of the approximately 54 dose-escalation patients, hepatocellular carcinoma was present in 19, melanoma in some 15, renal cell carcinoma in 9 and head and neck cancer in 9. Intravenous ivuxolimab was administered to patients every 2 weeks at six dose levels: 0.01, 0.1, 0.3, 1.5, 3 and 10 mg/kg. Prior anti-PD-1, anti-PD-L1 or anti-CTLA-4 therapy was permitted, and checkpoint inhibitors had been received by about 36% of dose-escalation patients. The dose-escalation cohort was about 83% male with a mean age of about 58 years, ranging from about 20 to 80. Partial responses occurred in three dose-escalation patients: two with cutaneous melanoma and one with hepatocellular carcinoma. Peripheral TCRbeta sequencing was intended to test whether TCR sequence diversity was altered and clonal T-cell expansion was caused by ivuxolimab. What the authors observed across the whole study: In partial responders in the 0.1-3.0 mg/kg groups, normalized peripheral clonal expansion was found to be among the lowest, especially among CD8+ T cells. The antigen specificity of the clonally expanded peripheral T cells was not determined. On average, CD8+ T cells showed more expanded clones than CD4+ T cells after ivuxolimab. At doses of 0.1 to 3.0 mg/kg, clonal expansion of both CD4+ and CD8+ T cells in blood was seen between baseline and week 6. Low levels of normalized T-cell clonal expansion were also seen in some patients who did not respond.

Of note for this clone: The specificity of this receptor is unknown. No base-level quality is on record; no much larger clone is a single base apart.

The trial excluded patients who had a history of autoimmune disease or were on systemic immunosuppression. In every dose cohort, peripheral blood was drawn for TCR sequencing at baseline, cycle 4 day 1, and cycle 7 day 1. The samples were taken from a phase I, first-in-human, multicenter, open-label dose-escalation trial of ivuxolimab. Adults with locally advanced or metastatic melanoma, renal cell, hepatocellular, or head and neck squamous cell carcinoma were enrolled in the trial. Before TCR sequencing, CD4+ T cells and CD8+ T cells were sorted from peripheral blood as separate populations. CDR1 MNHEY and CDR2 SMNVEV are derived from the germline V gene (reference sequence). Here V drops 3 bases and J drops 4 bases, and the junction holds 4 bases not matched to any gene. CDR3 length: 16 amino acids, cysteine to phenylalanine. Of all the DNA, just the CDR3 is kept, 48 bases in frame from base 1.

To sequence the TCRbeta CDR3 region, genomic DNA was isolated from the sorted cells. The immunoSEQ Assay was used to sequence the TCRbeta CDR3 regions. TCRdb obtained this table from immuneACCESS and retained in-frame rearrangements with V and J assigned. These tables miss some clones; where compared with another copy, unresolved V genes account for less than half of the shortfall, and the remainder is unexplained. The sample data list about 130,000 clones, and approximately 94% of these were observed just once. Clones ranked in the top ten supply over 0.8% of the sample. This clonotype was sampled from an adult with an advanced solid tumor such as melanoma, head and neck, liver or kidney cancer. The chain uses TRBV27 and TRBJ2-1; TRBD2 matches 12 bases in the middle. The sample in question was CD4+ or CD8+ T cells sorted from blood, obtained in a trial of the OX40 agonist ivuxolimab. The nucleotide sequence is given as TGTGCCAGCAGTTTCATTCTAGCGGGAGGGTACAATGAGCAGTTCTTC. Its product reads: CASSFILAGGYNEQFF.